This T cell receptor (beta chain) was obtained from a study of tumor-infiltrating lymphocytes in primary liver carcinoma. Notes on the study in general: Only about 8-25% of top clones appeared in all five tumor regions.

It was from 20-30 mg of unsorted bulk tissue that RNA and DNA were co-extracted. The authors sampled five separate regions per tumor. Remarks on this clonotype: Its antigen is not known.

Priming with a constant-region primer yielded TCR beta cDNA from about 480 ng total RNA. Three nested multiplex PCR rounds, a slightly modified ARM-PCR, produced the libraries for TCR beta. TRBV1-TRBV30 forward primers and a C-beta reverse primer were used in the first two PCR rounds, which each ran for approximately 9 cycles. TCRdb re-called the multiplex PCR reads through MiXCR, storing one row per CDR3 protein. The sample records approximately 40,000 distinct CDR3 sequences, around 70% being singletons. Trimming removed 8 bases from V and 9 bases from J, with 14 bases in between. CDR1 is SGHAT, CDR2 FQDESV, per germline (reference sequence). The CDR3 loop spans 13 amino acids.

The specimen sequenced was liver tumor tissue from sampling region 2. Subset reported: tumor region T2, inferior pole. The genes are TRBV11-1 and TRBJ1-6; no definite D call. This TCR was recovered from a man aged 35 to 55 with primary liver carcinoma and hepatitis B virus infection. The CDR3 loop reads CASGLTLASPLHF. In DNA form, the CDR3 reads TGTGCCAGCGGCCTGACACTGGCTTCACCCCTCCACTTT.